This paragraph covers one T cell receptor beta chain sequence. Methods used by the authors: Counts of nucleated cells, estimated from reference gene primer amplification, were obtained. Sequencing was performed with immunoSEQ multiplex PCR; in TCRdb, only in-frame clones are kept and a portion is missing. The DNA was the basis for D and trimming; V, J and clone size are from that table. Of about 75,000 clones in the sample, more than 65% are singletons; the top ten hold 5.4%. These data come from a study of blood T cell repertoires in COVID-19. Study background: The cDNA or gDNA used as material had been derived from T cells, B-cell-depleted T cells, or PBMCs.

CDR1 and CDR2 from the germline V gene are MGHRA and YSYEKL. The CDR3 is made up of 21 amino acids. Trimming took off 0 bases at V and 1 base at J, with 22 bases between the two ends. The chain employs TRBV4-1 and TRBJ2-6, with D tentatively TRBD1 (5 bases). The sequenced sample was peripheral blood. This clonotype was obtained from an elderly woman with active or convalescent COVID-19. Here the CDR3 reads CASSQDSVRPGFGSGANVLTF. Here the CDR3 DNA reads TGCGCCAGCAGCCAAGATAGTGTTCGTCCAGGGTTCGGTTCTGGGGCCAACGTCCTGACTTTC.